The present entry profiles one TCR beta chain with its context. The antigen is undetermined. The CDR3 is 14 amino acids. Germline CDR1 SGHRS, CDR2 YFSETQ. Trimming stripped 5 bases from V and 1 base from J, with 12 bases between. Sequenced by immunoSEQ multiplex PCR; TCRdb stores in-frame clones only, minus some. The sample shows roughly 100,000 clones, 93% of them seen only once. This record comes from a study of siplizumab effects on memory and regulatory T cells. The study, taken as a whole, reports: Treg-derived clones made up an average of roughly 70% of mappable alloreactive CD4+ clones with siplizumab and 26.9% in controls. Sequences below about 10^-5 frequency were poorly captured, and few alloreactive clones mapped to unstimulated subsets. Memory cells that were CD4+ and unstimulated gave rise to alloreactive sequences, which siplizumab significantly reduced. Major contributors to the alloresponse seemed to be naive T cells, which also appeared more diverse than memory cells.

The chain uses TRBV5-1 and TRBJ1-1; D may be TRBD1 (6 bases). Material for sequencing was CD8+ T cells sorted from blood. This clonotype originated in a human donor in good health. Here the CDR3 DNA reads TGCGCCAGCAGACCGGACAGAGCGAACACTGAAGCTTTCTTT. Protein sequence: CASRPDRANTEAFF.